The text below deals with one T cell receptor beta chain. No antigen is known for it. Every donor was a Caucasian adult from Nashville, Tennessee. Samples underwent the assay at deep level. It was across several immunoSEQ plates that each subset's genomic DNA was evenly split. Generated by immunoSEQ multiplex PCR, the TCRdb table keeps only in-frame clones and is missing some. Here the sample spans some 2,500,000 clones, 80% to 95% being singletons. The data belong to a study of shared clonotypes between healthy human individuals. Broader study findings: In having few donors, the study represented limited genetic and exposure-history diversity.

The sample taken for sequencing was naive CD4+ T cells from PBMCs. The subset: CD45RA+ positively selected. The clonotype was recovered from a man aged 18 to 30 in good health. Some clones in this sample may be carry-over from other donors' samples.

The CDR3 DNA sequence: TGTGCCATCAGATCGGACAGGGTCGGACCTGGAAACACCATATATTTT. Protein: CAIRSDRVGPGNTIYF. The J gene is TRBJ1-3, the V gene TRBV10-3; TRBD1 aligns across 8 bases. Germline loops: CDR1 ENHRY, CDR2 SYGVKD. V trimming: 6 bases; J trimming: 2 bases; junction bases outside the gene matches: 9. The CDR3 length is 16 residues.